Listed below are T cell receptor beta chains from one sample, sequenced in a study of OX40 agonist ivuxolimab in advanced cancers. Only in-frame clones appear in the TCRdb table, and some are missing; sequencing was by immunoSEQ multiplex PCR. The repertoire has about 89,000 clones, over 75% of them found once; the top ten carry approximately 0.3%. Specimen: CD4+ or CD8+ T cells sorted from blood, collected in a trial of the OX40 agonist ivuxolimab. Every receptor here comes from an adult with an advanced solid tumor such as melanoma, head and neck, liver or kidney cancer. Each CDR3 is given without its conserved first and last residue. Fields, in order: clone size, V gene, CDR3 protein. Clone size is shown for a subset of rows, as once, few, many or a class of expanded clone.

- TRBV6-1 ASSPGGREETQY
- TRBV6-8 ASSPGPAGKVGEQF
- TRBV5-1 ASSLGQQGGELF
- TRBV6-5 AVGGGSPLH
- TRBV7-7 ASGLRADTEAF
- TRBV6-5 ASRFPGQETQY
- TRBV6-4 ASRPFGTGHYNEQF
- TRBV18 ASSPARGGGELF
- TRBV20-1 SARSSRQAF
- TRBV11-1 ASSSGKGVSYEQY
once TRBV7-2 ASSFGLGNTEAF
few TRBV11-2 ASSLGSRGGYT
- TRBV6-6 ASRVAGGLGDTQY
once TRBV11-2 ASSLDRARDTQY
- TRBV19 ASRGLTGNQPQH
- TRBV15 ATSRDGGGGNTIY
- TRBV4-1 ASSPSTGTYNSPLH
- TRBV6-6 ASSLGTNYGYT
- TRBV10-3 AISDNSYEQY
- TRBV5-5 ASSPTFGGGLYEQY
few TRBV4-1 ASSQHLEQNTEAF
- TRBV6-7 ATGKGGRNTEAF
- TRBV7-9 ASRRRPDRVQAGELF
- TRBV6-1 ASSEANRGGGYQPQH
- TRBV4-2 ASSQVRGQGSPLH
- TRBV30 AWSPMYEQY
- TRBV6-5 ASRDGQGNQPQH
- TRBV11-2 ASRGYRGINNEQF
once TRBV28 ASSSSRPEKLF
- TRBV29-1 SLFSSYNEQF
- TRBV7-3 ASSLTVRAGQY
- TRBV4-2 ASSQSDRTTNEKLF
- TRBV21-1 ASNPWEEKLF
- TRBV11-2 ASSPGTRPDEKLF
- TRBV29-1 SVRFAGGLNTGELF
- TRBV14 ASSQDWLAGESSYNEQF
- TRBV6-1 ASSEGHGRETQY
- TRBV19 ASSSPNTIY
once TRBV30 ARNRDGSNTEAF
- TRBV15 ATSRGQGAWNQPQH
- TRBV7-6 ASSRLAGGANYGYT
- TRBV27 ASIKGLAGQYNSPLH
- TRBV6-6 ASTSSTEAF
- TRBV2 ASSPSGNQPQH
- TRBV11-2 ASSSFNEQF
- TRBV4-3 ASSLRTGVDYGYT
- TRBV19 ASSIRIIVAGGSSYNEQF
- TRBV7-2 ASSPGLSFSTDTQY
- TRBV11-2 ASSRRDRPYEQY
- TRBV4-2 ASSQDLAGGNEQF
- TRBV7-6 ASSQGTNQPQH
- TRBV21-1 ASSKERGQGSYNEQF
- TRBV7-2 ASSLDRSSYNEQF
- TRBV18 ASSPLEESNEQF
- TRBV2 ASAAGAGRYNEQF